This TCR beta chain was recovered during a study of blood T cells in healthy people across ages. Study context: The capture of about one barcoded beta molecule per two T cells was achieved by template switching. Points from the study as a whole: Both higher diversity and more naive CD4+ cells marked long-lived donors when set against aged donors. Unknown donor CMV status possibly confounded expanded clonotype changes.

In the case of this clonotype: Its antigen remains unknown.

The study drew donors from healthy Caucasian individuals in Russia aged roughly 6 to 90. Then a second PCR, running roughly 6 to 11 cycles, was carried out with a sample-barcoded 5' primer and a J-beta primer mix. A single record per CDR3 protein comes from TCRdb applying MiXCR to the 5' RACE reads. This repertoire shows some 860,000 distinct CDR3 sequences, roughly three fifths found once; its top ten account for about a quarter. Germline lookup yields CDR1 SEHNR and CDR2 FQNEAQ (reference sequence). The length of the CDR3 is 16 residues. V was cut by 6 bases and J by 2 bases, with 17 bases left in between.

The chain couples TRBV7-9 to TRBJ2-4; D ambiguous. The sample comprised blood. This clonotype originated in a middle-aged man in good health. The CDR3 reads CASSFPERETKNIQYF. The CDR3, as DNA: TGTGCCAGCAGTTTTCCGGAAAGGGAAACCAAAAACATTCAGTACTTC.